This T cell receptor beta chain was obtained from a study of blood T cell repertoires in COVID-19 (TCRdb year 2020). At the level of the whole study: Collaborator samples came from the United States, Italy and Spain and covered acute and convalescent phases of COVID-19. The prospective study material was composed of cDNA or gDNA derived from T cells, B-cell-depleted T cells, or PBMCs. The dataset comprised deeply sampled blood TCRbeta repertoires from subjects exposed to, actively infected with, or recovered from COVID-19. The repertoires were made available in a free public database intended to serve as a resource for research on the immune response to SARS-CoV-2. The samples were drawn from two sources: the first 160 participants of the ongoing ImmuneRACE study, and 950 to 1,500 subjects contributed by 6 global collaborators. A de-identified subject ID, COVID-19 status, age in years and sex were almost always included in the sample metadata. Where available, HLA class I and class II types were obtained from metadata supplied by the sample provider rather than from assay-based typing.

The immunoSEQ Assay, a bias-controlled multiplex PCR, was used to amplify TCRbeta CDR3 regions from genomic DNA. Processing in the source paper ran as follows. The number of nucleated cells in each sample was estimated from the amplification of reference gene primers within the assay. To quantify the absolute abundance of each unique TCRbeta CDR3 rearrangement, sequence reads were collapsed and filtered. For each sample, productive Simpson clonality was calculated as the square root of Simpson's diversity index over productive rearrangements. The table was pulled from immuneACCESS by TCRdb, which kept in-frame rearrangements only. Such tables lose some clones; where checked, under half of the loss comes from unresolved V genes, and the rest has no known cause. The DNA gave D and trimming, while V, J and clone size come from that table. The sample table contains about 260,000 clones; only one count was recorded for around nine tenths of them. The leading ten clones occupy about 10% of the sample.

Whole blood was collected in K2EDTA tubes by collaborating institutions according to the institutions' own protocols. Collaborator samples were shipped for TCRbeta analysis as frozen whole blood, isolated PBMCs, or DNA extracted from either sample type. Overall study outcomes, separate from this receptor: Clinical and demographic metadata were provided uncurated, with the amount varying by source and participant.

Details on this clone: The specificity of this receptor is unknown. No base qualities exist here, and no much larger clone lies one base off it.

The source is a man aged 40-49 years with active or convalescent COVID-19. Sequenced: peripheral blood.

The DNA is as follows: TGTGCCAGCACCTGGACGCACAGGGATAATTCACCCCTCCACTTT. The translation is CASTWTHRDNSPLHF. The rearrangement combines TRBV18 with TRBJ1-6; perhaps TRBD1 is the D gene, with 6 bases matching. Its CDR3 holds 15 amino acids, cysteine through phenylalanine. Only the CDR3 portion is preserved as DNA: 45 bases, with reading frame beginning at the first base. V is pared back by 8 bases and J by 5 bases, with 16 bases lying between the germline termini. The CDR1 and CDR2 encoded by the germline V gene are KGHSH and LQKENI. Reference TRBV18 and TRBJ1-6 genes cover what lies past the CDR3, so the full variable domain is NAGVMQNPRHLVRRRGQEARLRCSPMKGHSHVYWYRQLPEEGLKFMVYLQKENIIDESGMPKERFSAEFPKEGPSILRIQQVVRGDSAAYFCASTWTHRDNSPLHFGNGTRLTVT.